This T cell receptor (beta chain) is from a study of blood T cell repertoires in COVID-19. Overall study context: Both acute and convalescent COVID-19 samples were obtained from the United States, Italy and Spain. From T cells, B-cell-depleted T cells, or PBMCs came the material, which was cDNA or gDNA.

Study processing details: Amplifying reference gene primers gave estimates of nucleated cell counts. Clones were read by immunoSEQ multiplex PCR, and TCRdb kept only the in-frame ones, dropping some. That table supplies the V and J calls and clone size; D and trimming were determined from the DNA. The sample has tens of thousands of clones, around 93% seen once. In its sample, this clone was seen once. V lost 0 bases, J lost 1 base, and 8 bases lay in between. The CDR3 totals 15 residues. Germline assignment: CDR1 SGHRS and CDR2 YFSETQ. Sequencing used peripheral blood. This rearrangement joins TRBV5-1 to TRBJ2-1; the D is unclear. The origin of this receptor is a human donor with active COVID-19. The donor label of this sample is uncertain. The CDR3 is CASSLGGYSYNEQFF. In nucleotides, the CDR3 is TGCGCCAGCAGCTTGGGAGGATATTCCTACAATGAGCAGTTCTTC.